This T cell receptor (beta chain) came from a study of T-cell memory formation after mild COVID-19. Study-level background: The study found TCR clusters largely donor specific.

5'RACE with constant-segment primers built TCRalpha and TCRbeta cDNA libraries with UMIs. TCRdb recomputed calls from the 5' RACE reads with MiXCR, one row per CDR3 protein. The sample yields almost 350,000 distinct CDR3 sequences, 20% to 25% seen once. This CDR3 is built from 13 residues. Per germline, CDR1 KGHDR and CDR2 SFDVKD. V was clipped by 9 bases and J by 8 bases, with 16 bases between them. Study findings and constraints: There were some responding clones in pre-infection memory, which suggested that cross-reactive memory had joined.

With regard to this clonotype: No antigen is known for it.

Sequences were obtained from PBMCs or a T cell subset sorted from them (not recorded which). The source is a man in his late teens or twenties who had mild COVID-19 (a few samples of this study predate the infection). Cell type and time point are not known. The chain is built from TRBV24-1 and TRBJ2-1; D gene ambiguous. The CDR3 sequence: CATSRQVGHEQFF. The CDR3 nucleotides read TGTGCCACCTCGAGGCAGGTCGGTCATGAGCAGTTCTTC.